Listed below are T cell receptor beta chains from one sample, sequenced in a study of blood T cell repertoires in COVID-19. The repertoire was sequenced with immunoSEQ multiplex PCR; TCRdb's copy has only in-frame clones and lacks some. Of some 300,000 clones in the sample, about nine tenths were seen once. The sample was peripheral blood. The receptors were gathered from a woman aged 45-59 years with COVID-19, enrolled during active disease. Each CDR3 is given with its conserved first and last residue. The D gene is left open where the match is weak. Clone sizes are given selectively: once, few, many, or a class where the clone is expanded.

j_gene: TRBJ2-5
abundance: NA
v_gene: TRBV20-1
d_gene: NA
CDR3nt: TGCAGTGCTAGGGCTAACTATAATTGGTACTTC
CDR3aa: CSARANYNWYF

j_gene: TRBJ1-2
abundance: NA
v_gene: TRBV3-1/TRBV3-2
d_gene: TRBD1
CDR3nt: TGTGCCAGCAGCCAAGAACAGGGGGCTACCTATGGCTACACCTTC
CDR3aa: CASSQEQGATYGYTF

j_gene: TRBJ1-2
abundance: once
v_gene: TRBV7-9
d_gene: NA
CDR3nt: TGTGCCAGCGGACCCTCAGGAGGGGATGGCTACACCTTC
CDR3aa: CASGPSGGDGYTF

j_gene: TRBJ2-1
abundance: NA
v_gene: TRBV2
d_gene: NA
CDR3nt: TGTGCCAGCAGCTATCGACTAGAGCAGTTCTTC
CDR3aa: CASSYRLEQFF

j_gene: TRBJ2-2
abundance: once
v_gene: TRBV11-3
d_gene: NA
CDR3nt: TGTGCCAGCAGCTTAGCCGGGCCAGGGACCGGGGAGCTGTTTTTT
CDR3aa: CASSLAGPGTGELFF

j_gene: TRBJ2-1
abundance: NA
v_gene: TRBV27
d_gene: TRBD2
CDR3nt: TGTGCCAGCAGTCGGCGGGAGACATACAATGAGCAGTTCTTC
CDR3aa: CASSRRETYNEQFF

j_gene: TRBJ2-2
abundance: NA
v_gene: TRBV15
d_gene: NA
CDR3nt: TGTGCCACCAGCAGAGTCCCAGGGGTGGGGGCCGGGGAGCTGTTTTTT
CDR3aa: CATSRVPGVGAGELFF

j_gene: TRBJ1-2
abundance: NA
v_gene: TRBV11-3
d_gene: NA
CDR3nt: TGTGCCAGCAGCCCTTACTCAGGGGCTAACTATGGCTACACCTTC
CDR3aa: CASSPYSGANYGYTF

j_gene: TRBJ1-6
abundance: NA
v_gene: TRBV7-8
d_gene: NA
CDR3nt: TGTGCCAGCAGCTTTGGACAGAGCTCCTATAATTCACCCCTCCACTTT
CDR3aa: CASSFGQSSYNSPLHF

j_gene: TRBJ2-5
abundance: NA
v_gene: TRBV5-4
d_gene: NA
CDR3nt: TGTGCCAGCAGCTCCAGGGGTGGCCAAGAGACCCAGTACTTC
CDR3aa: CASSSRGGQETQYF

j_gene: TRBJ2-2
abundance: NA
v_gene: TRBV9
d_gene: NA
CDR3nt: TGTGCCAGCAGCCCACGTGGGCGTAACACCGGGGAGCTGTTTTTT
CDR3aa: CASSPRGRNTGELFF

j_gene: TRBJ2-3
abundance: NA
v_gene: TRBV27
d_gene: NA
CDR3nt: TGTGCCAGCAGTCGAGAATACAGGGAACCAGATACGCAGTATTTT
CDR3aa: CASSREYREPDTQYF

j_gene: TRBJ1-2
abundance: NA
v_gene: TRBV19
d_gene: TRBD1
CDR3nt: TGTGCCAGTAGTCCGTTAGGGACAGGGCGTCATAACTATGGCTACACCTTC
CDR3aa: CASSPLGTGRHNYGYTF

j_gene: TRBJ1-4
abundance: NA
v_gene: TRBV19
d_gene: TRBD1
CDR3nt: TGTGCCAGTAGTACCCGGGACAGCACTAATGAAAAACTGTTTTTT
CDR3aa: CASSTRDSTNEKLFF

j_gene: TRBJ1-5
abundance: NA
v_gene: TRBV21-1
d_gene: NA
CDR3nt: TGTGCCAGCAGCAAGGAGGGGTATAGCAATCAGCCCCAGCATTTT
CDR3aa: CASSKEGYSNQPQHF

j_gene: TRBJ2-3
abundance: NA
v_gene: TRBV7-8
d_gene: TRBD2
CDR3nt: TGTGCCAGCAGCAGATTTCCGGGACTAGCGGGAGGACCTAGCACAGATACGCAGTATTTT
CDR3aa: CASSRFPGLAGGPSTDTQYF

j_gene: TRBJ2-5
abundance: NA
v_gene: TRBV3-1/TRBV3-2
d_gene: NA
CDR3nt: TGTGCCAGCAGCCAGTCCGAGGCGGAGACCCAGTACTTC
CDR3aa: CASSQSEAETQYF

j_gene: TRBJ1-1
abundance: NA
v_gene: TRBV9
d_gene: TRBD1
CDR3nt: TGTGCCAGCAGGCCCCGACAGGGTGGCACTGAAGCTTTCTTT
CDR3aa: CASRPRQGGTEAFF

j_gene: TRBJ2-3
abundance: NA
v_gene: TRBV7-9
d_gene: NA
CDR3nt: TGTGCCAGCAGTCGGGTCCTCATAATAACGACAGATACGCAGTATTTT
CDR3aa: CASSRVLIITTDTQYF

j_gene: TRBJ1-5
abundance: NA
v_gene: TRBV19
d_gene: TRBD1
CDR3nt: TGTGCCAGTGGTACAGGGGGTCGGAAAAGTTCCCAGCATTTT
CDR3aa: CASGTGGRKSSQHF

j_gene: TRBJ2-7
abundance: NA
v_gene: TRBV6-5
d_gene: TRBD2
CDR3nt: TGTGCCAGCAGTTACGCCTCTAGCGGGGGCTACGAGCAGTACTTC
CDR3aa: CASSYASSGGYEQYF

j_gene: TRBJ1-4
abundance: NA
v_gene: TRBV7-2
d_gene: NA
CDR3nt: TGTGCCAGCAGCCCCGACAGGAATGAAAAACTGTTTTTT
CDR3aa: CASSPDRNEKLFF

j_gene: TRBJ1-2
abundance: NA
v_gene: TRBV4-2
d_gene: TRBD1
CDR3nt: TGTGCCAGCAGCCATCCCGGACAGGGAACTAGGTACACCTTC
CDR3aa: CASSHPGQGTRYTF

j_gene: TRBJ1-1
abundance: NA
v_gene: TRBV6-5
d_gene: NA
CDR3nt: TGTGCCAGCAGCCGCCAGGGCAGGGTAGTCACTGAAGCTTTCTTT
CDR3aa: CASSRQGRVVTEAFF

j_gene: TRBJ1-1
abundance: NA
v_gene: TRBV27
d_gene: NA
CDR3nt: TGTGCCAGCAGTTTATCGAGGAACACTGAAGCTTTCTTT
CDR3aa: CASSLSRNTEAFF

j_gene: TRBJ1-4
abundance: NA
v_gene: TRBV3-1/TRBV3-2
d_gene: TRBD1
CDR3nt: TGTGCCAGCAGCCAAACCAGGTGGGACAGGGGGGGTGAAAAACTGTTTTTT
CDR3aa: CASSQTRWDRGGEKLFF

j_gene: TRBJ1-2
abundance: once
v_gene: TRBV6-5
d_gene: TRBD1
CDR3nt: TGTGCCAGCAGCCGGATGGACAGGGGGCTTTATGGCTACACCTTC
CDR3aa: CASSRMDRGLYGYTF

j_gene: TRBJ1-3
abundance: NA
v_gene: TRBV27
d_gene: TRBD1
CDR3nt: TGTGCCAGCAGTTTATTCCCCGACAGGGTGTATGGAAACACCATATATTTT
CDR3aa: CASSLFPDRVYGNTIYF

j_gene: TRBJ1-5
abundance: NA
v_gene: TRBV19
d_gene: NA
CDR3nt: TGTGCCAGTAGTATTTCGGTCAGGGGCCGACAGCCCCAGCATTTT
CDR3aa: CASSISVRGRQPQHF

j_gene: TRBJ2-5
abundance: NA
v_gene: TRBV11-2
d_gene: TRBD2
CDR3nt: TGTGCCAGCAGCTTAGTTGGAGCGGGGGCCCTTCAGGGAGAGACCCAGTACTTC
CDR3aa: CASSLVGAGALQGETQYF

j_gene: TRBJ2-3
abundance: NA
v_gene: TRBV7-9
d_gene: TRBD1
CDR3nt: TGTGCCAGCAGCACCGGGACAGAGTTATTAGATACGCAGTATTTT
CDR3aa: CASSTGTELLDTQYF

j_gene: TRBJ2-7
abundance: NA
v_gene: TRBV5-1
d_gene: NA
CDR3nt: TGCGCCAGCAGTATAGGGGGAACGTCCTACGAGCAGTACTTC
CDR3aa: CASSIGGTSYEQYF

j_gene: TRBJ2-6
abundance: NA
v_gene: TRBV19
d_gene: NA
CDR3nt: TGTGCCAGTAGTCCCGAGGGAGACACCTGGGCCAACGTCCTGACTTTC
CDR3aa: CASSPEGDTWANVLTF

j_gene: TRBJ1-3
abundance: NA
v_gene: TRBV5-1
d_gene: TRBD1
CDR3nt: TGCGCCAGCAGCTTGGAGGGGACAGGGATCAGCTCTGGAAACACCATATATTTT
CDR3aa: CASSLEGTGISSGNTIYF

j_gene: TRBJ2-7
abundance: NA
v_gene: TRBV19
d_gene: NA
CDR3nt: TGTGCCAGTAGTACACAGGGCTACGAGCAGTACTTC
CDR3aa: CASSTQGYEQYF

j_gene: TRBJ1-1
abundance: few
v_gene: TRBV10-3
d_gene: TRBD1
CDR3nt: TGTGCCATCAGTGAGTCGACAGGGGGGTCTGAAGCTTTCTTT
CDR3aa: CAISESTGGSEAFF

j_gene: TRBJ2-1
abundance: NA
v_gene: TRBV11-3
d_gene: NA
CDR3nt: TGTGCCAGCAGCTTTAATCCGGGCTCCTACAATGAGCAGTTCTTC
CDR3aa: CASSFNPGSYNEQFF

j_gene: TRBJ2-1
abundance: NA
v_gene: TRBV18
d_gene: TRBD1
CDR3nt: TGTGCCAGCTCACCGGGACAGGGCTACAATGAGCAGTTCTTC
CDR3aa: CASSPGQGYNEQFF

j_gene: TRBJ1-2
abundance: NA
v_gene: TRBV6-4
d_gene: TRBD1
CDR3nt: TGTGCCAGCAGTGAGAGTACAGGGGGCTGGAGCTATGGCTACACCTTC
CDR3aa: CASSESTGGWSYGYTF

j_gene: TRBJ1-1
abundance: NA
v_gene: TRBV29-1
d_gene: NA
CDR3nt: TGCAGCGTTGAAGTCCCAGGGCCTGAAGCTTTCTTT
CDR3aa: CSVEVPGPEAFF

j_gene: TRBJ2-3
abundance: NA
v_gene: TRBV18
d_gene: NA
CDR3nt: TGTGCCAGCTCACCGGGCGGGATGGCAGATACGCAGTATTTT
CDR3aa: CASSPGGMADTQYF

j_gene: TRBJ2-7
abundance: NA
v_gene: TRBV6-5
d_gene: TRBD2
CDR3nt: TGTGCCAGCAGTCCGGAAGCGGGAGGGGTTTACGAGCAGTACTTC
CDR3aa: CASSPEAGGVYEQYF

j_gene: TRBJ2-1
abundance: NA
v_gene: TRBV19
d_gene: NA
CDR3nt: TGTGCCAGTAGTTTTTCTAGCCAGAGCTCCTACAATGAGCAGTTCTTC
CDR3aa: CASSFSSQSSYNEQFF

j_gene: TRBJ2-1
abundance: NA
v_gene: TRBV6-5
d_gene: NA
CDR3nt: TGTGCCAGCTCCCAGGGGAATGAGCAGTTCTTC
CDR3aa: CASSQGNEQFF

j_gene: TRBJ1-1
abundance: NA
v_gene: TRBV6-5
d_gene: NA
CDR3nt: TGTGCCAGCAGTAGACGCCAGGTGAACACTGAAGCTTTCTTT
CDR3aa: CASSRRQVNTEAFF

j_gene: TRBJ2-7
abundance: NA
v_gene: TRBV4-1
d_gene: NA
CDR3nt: TGCGCCAGCAGCTTCACCAGGGCCTACGAGCAGTACTTC
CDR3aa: CASSFTRAYEQYF

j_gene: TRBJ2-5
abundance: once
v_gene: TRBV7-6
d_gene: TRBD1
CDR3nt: TGTGCCAGCAGCAAGGACAGGGAGGAGACCCAGTACTTC
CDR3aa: CASSKDREETQYF

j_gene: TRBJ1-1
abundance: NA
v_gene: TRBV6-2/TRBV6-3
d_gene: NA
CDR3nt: TGTGCCAGCAGTTACTCTCCGCACGGAGCCACTGAAGCTTTCTTT
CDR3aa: CASSYSPHGATEAFF

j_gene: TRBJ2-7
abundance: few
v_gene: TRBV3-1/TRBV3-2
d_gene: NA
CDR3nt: TGTGCCAGCAGCCAAGCCAGATTCGGGTACTCCTACGAGCAGTACTTC
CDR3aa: CASSQARFGYSYEQYF

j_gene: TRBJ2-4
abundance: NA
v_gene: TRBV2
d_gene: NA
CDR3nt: TGTGCCAGCAGTCAGGAAGGTACGGCAAACATTCAGTACTTC
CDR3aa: CASSQEGTANIQYF

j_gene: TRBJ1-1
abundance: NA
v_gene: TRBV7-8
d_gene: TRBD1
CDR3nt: TGTGCCAGCAGCGCGGGACAGCCTAACACTGAAGCTTTCTTT
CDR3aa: CASSAGQPNTEAFF

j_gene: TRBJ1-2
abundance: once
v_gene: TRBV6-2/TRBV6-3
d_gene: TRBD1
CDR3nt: TGTGCCAGCAGCCTGGGACAGCAGAACTATGGCTACACCTTC
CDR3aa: CASSLGQQNYGYTF

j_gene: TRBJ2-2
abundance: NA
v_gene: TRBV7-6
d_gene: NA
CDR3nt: TGTGCCAGCAGCTCCTTTAGTGGGGCCAACACCGGGGAGCTGTTTTTT
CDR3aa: CASSSFSGANTGELFF

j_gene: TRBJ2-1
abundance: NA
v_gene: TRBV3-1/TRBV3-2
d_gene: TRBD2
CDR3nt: TGTGCCAGCAGCCGACGGGGAGGGCCTTCCTACAATGAGCAGTTCTTC
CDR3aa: CASSRRGGPSYNEQFF

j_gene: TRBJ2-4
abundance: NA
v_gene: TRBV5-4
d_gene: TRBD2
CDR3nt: TGTGCCAGCAGCCCCGGACTAGCGGGCCTAGCCAAAAACATTCAGTACTTC
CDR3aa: CASSPGLAGLAKNIQYF